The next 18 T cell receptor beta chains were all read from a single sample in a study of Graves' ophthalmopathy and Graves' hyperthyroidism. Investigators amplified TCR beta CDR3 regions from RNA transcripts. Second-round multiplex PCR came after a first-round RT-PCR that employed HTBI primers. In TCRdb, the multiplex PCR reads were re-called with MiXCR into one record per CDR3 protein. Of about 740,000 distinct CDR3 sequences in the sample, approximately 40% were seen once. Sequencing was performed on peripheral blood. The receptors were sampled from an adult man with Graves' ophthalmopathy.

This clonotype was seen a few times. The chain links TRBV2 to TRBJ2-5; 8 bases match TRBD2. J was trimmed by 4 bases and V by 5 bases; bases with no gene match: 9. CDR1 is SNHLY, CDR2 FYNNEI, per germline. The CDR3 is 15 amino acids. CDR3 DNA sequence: TGTGCCAGCAGTTTTGATCTAGCGGGCATAGAGACCCAGTACTTC. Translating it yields CASSFDLAGIETQYF.

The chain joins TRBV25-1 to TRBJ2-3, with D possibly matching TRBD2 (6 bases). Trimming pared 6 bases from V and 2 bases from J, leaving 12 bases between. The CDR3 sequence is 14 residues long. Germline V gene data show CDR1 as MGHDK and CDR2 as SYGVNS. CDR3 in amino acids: CASSPEGYTDTQYF. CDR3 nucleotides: TGTGCCAGCAGCCCGGAGGGGTACACAGATACGCAGTATTTT.

The chain's CDR3 is CASSPDPLRPYEQYF. Here the CDR3 DNA reads TGTGCCAGCAGCCCCGATCCTCTCAGACCCTACGAGCAGTACTTC. The chain recombines TRBV9 with TRBJ2-7, with D uncertain. V was shortened by 4 bases and J by 2 bases, with 16 bases between the two germline ends. Germline V gene sequence: CDR1 SGDLS, CDR2 YYNGEE. The CDR3 totals 15 residues. The whole variable domain, filled in from reference TRBV9 and TRBJ2-7, reads DSGVTQTPKHLITATGQRVTLRCSPRSGDLSVYWYQQSLDQGLQFLIQYYNGEERAKGNILERFSAQQFPDLHSELNLSSLELGDSALYFCASSPDPLRPYEQYFGPGTRLTVT.

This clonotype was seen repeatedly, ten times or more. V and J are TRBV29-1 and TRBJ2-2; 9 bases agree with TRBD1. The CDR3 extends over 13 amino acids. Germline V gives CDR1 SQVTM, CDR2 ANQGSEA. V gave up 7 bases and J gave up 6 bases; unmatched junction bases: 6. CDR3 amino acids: CSAGTGRSGELFF. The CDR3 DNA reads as TGCAGCGCCGGGACAGGGAGGTCCGGGGAGCTGTTTTTT.

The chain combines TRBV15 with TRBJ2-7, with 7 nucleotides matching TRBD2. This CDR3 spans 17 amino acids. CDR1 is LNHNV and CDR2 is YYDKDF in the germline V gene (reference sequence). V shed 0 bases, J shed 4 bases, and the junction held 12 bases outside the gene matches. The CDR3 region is CATSRDIASGRGYEQYF. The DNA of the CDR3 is TGTGCCACCAGCAGAGATATCGCTAGCGGTAGAGGTTACGAGCAGTACTTC.

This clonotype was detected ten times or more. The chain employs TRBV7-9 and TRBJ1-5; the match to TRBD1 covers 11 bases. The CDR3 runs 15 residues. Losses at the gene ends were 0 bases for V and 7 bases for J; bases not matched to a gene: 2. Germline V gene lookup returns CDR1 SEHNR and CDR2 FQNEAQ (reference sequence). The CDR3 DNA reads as TGTGCCAGCAGCTTAGCCGGGACAGGGGGACAGCCCCAGCATTTT. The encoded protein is CASSLAGTGGQPQHF.

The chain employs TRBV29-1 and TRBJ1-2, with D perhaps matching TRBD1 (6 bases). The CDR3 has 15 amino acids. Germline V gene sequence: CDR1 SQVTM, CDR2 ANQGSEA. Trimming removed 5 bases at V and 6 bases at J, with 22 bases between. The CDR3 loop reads CSVRDNRPPVDGYTF. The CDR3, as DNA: TGCAGCGTTAGGGACAACAGACCCCCGGTCGATGGCTACACCTTC.

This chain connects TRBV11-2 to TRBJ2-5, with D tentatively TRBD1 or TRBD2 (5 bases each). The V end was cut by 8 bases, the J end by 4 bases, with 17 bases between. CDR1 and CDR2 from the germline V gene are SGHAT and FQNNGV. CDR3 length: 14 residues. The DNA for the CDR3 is TGTGCCAGCTCACCACCTGGGACCTCAGAGACCCAGTACTTC. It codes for CASSPPGTSETQYF.

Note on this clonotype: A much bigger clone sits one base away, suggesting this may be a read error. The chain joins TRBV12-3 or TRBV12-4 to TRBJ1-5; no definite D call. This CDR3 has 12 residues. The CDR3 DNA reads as TGTGCCAGCAGTTTAGCGAAACAGTCGGTTAGGTTT. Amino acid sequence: CASSLAKQSVRF.

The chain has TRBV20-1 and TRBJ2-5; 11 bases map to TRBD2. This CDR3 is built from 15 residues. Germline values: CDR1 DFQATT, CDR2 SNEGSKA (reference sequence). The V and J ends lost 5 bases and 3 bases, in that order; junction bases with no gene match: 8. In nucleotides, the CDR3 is TGCAGTGCTTCCGGGACTAGCGGACTAGAAGAGACCCAGTACTTC. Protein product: CSASGTSGLEETQYF.

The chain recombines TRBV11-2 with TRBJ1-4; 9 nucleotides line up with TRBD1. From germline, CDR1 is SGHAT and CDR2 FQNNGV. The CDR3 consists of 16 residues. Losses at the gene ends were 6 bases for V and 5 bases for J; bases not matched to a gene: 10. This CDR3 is CASSFRGTGLNEKLFF. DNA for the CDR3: TGTGCCAGCAGTTTTCGTGGGACAGGGCTCAATGAAAAACTGTTTTTT.

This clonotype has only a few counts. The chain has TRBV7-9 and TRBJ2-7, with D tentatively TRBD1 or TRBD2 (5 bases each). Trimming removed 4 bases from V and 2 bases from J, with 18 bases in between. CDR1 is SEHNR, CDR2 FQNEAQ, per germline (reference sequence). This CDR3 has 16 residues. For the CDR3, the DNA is TGTGCCAGCAGCTCCCCCCCCGGGACGCCTGCCTACGAGCAGTACTTC. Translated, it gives CASSSPPGTPAYEQYF. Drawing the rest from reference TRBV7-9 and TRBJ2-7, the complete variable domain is DTGVSQNPRHKITKRGQNVTFRCDPISEHNRLYWYRQTLGQGPEFLTYFQNEAQLEKSRLLSDRFSAERPKGSFSTLEIQRTEQGDSAMYLCASSSPPGTPAYEQYFGPGTRLTVT.

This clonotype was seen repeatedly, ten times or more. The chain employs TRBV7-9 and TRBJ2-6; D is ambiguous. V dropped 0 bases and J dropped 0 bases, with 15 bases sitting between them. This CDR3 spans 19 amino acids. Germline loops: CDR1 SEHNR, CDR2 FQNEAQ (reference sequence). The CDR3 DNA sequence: TGTGCCAGCAGCTTAGCCCGCAGGTCACTGGACTCTGGGGCCAACGTCCTGACTTTC. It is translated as CASSLARRSLDSGANVLTF.

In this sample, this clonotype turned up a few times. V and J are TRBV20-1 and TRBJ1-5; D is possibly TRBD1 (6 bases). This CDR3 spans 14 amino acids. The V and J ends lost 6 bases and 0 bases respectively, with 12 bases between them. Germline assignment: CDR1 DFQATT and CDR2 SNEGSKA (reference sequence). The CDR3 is CSAKGHLSNQPQHF. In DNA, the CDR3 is TGCAGTGCAAAGGGACACCTTAGCAATCAGCCCCAGCATTTT.

The CDR3 bases are TGTGCCAGCAGCTGGACGATAGAAGGAACCGGGGAGCTGTTTTTT. This gives the protein CASSWTIEGTGELFF. The chain uses TRBV11-3 and TRBJ2-2; no firm D call. Per germline, CDR1 SGHNT and CDR2 YENEEA. Trimming took 4 bases from V and 5 from J, leaving 14 bases between them. The CDR3 totals 15 residues.

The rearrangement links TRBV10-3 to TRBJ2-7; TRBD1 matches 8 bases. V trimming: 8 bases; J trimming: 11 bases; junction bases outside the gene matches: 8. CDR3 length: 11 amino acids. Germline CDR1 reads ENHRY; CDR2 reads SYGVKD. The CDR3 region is CAIGQTGVEYF. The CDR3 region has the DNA TGTGCCATCGGGCAGACAGGGGTAGAGTACTTC.

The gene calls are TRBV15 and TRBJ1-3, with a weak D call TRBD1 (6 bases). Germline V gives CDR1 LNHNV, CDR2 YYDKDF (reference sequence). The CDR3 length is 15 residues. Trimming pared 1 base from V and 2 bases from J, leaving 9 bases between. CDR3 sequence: CATSRGTATGNTIYF. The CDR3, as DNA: TGTGCCACCAGCAGAGGGACAGCGACTGGAAACACCATATATTTT. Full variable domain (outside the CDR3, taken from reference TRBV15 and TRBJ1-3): DAMVIQNPRYQVTQFGKPVTLSCSQTLNHNVMYWYQQKSSQAPKLLFHYYDKDFNNEADTPDNFQSRRPNTSFCFLDIRSPGLGDTAMYLCATSRGTATGNTIYFGEGSWLTVV.

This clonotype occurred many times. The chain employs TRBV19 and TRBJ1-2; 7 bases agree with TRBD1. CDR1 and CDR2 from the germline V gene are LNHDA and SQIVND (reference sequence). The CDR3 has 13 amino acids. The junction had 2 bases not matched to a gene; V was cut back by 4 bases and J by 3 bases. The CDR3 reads CASSRTGDYGYTF. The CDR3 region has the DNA TGTGCCAGTAGTAGGACAGGAGACTATGGCTACACCTTC.